A few counts support the clone carrying this T cell receptor beta chain. Antigen: not known. The junction differs from germline at one of its ends, possibly a read error. The germline V gene encodes CDR1 SSHAT and CDR2 FNYEAQ (reference sequence). The CDR3 loop spans 13 amino acids. Of the isolated RNA, all was reverse transcribed, and so the sequenced material was expressed TCRB transcripts. TCRdb's copy holds only in-frame clones and misses some; the assay was immunoSEQ multiplex PCR. This sample has tens of thousands of clones; 50% occur once, and the top ten carry 0.25% to 0.3%. Each population that was sorted was more than 95% pure. This specimen comes from a study of beta chain features in type 1 diabetes. About the study: There were around 110 million sorted cells examined across all samples.

Findings of the study overall: Insertion counts at VDJ junctions were lower in type 1 diabetes patients, who also showed more deletions there.

The specimen sequenced was stem cell memory CD4+ T cells from blood. This TCR came from a woman aged 25-40 years in good health. V and J are TRBV7-7 and TRBJ2-2; weak D call: TRBD2 (5 bases). The CDR3 loop reads CASSPPNTGELVF. For the CDR3, the DNA is TGTGCTAGCAGTCCCCCTAACACCGGGGAGCTGGTTTTT.